The source of this TCR beta chain is a study of cytomegalovirus exposure and HLA in healthy donors. The study, taken as a whole, reports: Accurate prediction of HLA-A and HLA-B alleles (for most subjects) was reportedly achieved from TCR beta sequences.

CDR1 MNHEY and CDR2 SMNVEV come from the germline V gene (reference sequence). V was clipped by 6 bases and J by 7 bases; unmatched bases: 9. The CDR3 extends over 15 amino acids. Regarding this clone: Antigen specificity is unknown.

The study ran its PCR with 60 Vbeta and 13 Jbeta primers. Data came from immunoSEQ multiplex PCR; TCRdb stores just in-frame clones and leaves some out. The sample carries about 190,000 clones, about 81% recorded once. This chain uses TRBV27 with TRBJ2-1, with 10 bases aligning to TRBD2. The sample comprised PBMCs. The sequence was collected from a man younger than 45 in good health and CMV-seropositive. The CDR3 DNA reads as TGTGCCAGCAGAAGCGGGGGGGCTGACAGGAATGAGCAGTTCTTC. Protein: CASRSGGADRNEQFF.